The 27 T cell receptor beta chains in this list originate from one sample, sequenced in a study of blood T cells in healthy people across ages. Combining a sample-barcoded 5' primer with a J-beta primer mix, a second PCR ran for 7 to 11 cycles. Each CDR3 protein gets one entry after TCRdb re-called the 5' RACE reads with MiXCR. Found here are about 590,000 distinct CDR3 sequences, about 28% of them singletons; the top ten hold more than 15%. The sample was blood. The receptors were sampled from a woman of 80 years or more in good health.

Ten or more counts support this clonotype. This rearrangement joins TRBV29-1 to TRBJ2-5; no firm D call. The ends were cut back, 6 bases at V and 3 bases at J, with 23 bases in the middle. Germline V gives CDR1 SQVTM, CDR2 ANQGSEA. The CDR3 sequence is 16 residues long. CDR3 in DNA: TGCAGCGTAAAAAGGCGCCTCGGCAGGCTGGAAGAGACCCAGTACTTC. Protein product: CSVKRRLGRLEETQYF.

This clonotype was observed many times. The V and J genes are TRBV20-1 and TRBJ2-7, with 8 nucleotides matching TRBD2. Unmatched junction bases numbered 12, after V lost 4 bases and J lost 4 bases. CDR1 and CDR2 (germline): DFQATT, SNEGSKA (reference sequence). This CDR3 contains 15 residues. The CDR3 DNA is TGCAGTGCTACGTCCTCGGGCGGGGGGCGGTACGAGCAGTACTTC. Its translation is CSATSSGGGRYEQYF.

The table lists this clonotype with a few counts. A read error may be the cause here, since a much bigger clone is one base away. Written as DNA, the CDR3 is TGTGCCAGCAGCGAACGAGCGGGGGGGGTCAATGAGCAGTTCTTC. Protein: CASSERAGGVNEQFF. The V and J genes are TRBV7-2 and TRBJ2-1, with 10 bases identical to TRBD2. The germline V gene has CDR1 SGHTA and CDR2 FQGNSA. After removal of 5 bases from V and 6 bases from J, the junction contained 7 bases not matched to a gene. CDR3 length: 15 amino acids.

CDR3 DNA sequence: TGTGCCAGCAGCTTGGTGGGAGAGGAGGCCCATTATGGCTACACCTTC. This encodes CASSLVGEEAHYGYTF. This sequence joins TRBV7-9 and TRBJ1-2; no firm D call. V lost 3 bases and J lost 5, with 19 bases in between. This CDR3 has 16 amino acids. Germline values: CDR1 SEHNR, CDR2 FQNEAQ (reference sequence).

CDR3 bases: TGTGCCATCAGTGAGCTGACGGGCTCTGGGGCCAACGTCCTGACTTTC. Translating gives CAISELTGSGANVLTF. The V call is TRBV10-3, the J call TRBJ2-6; D gene ambiguous. The CDR3 consists of 16 residues. V lost 2 bases to trimming and J lost 0 bases, with 8 bases between them. Germline loops: CDR1 ENHRY, CDR2 SYGVKD.

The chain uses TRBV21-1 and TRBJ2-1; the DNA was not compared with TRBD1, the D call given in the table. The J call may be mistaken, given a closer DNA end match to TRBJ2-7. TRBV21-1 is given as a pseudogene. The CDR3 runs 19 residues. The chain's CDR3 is CASSKVWRTPQGAYNEQYF. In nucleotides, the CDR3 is TGTGCCAGCAGCAAAGTCTGGCGGACTCCCCAGGGGGCTTACAATGAGCAGTACTTC.

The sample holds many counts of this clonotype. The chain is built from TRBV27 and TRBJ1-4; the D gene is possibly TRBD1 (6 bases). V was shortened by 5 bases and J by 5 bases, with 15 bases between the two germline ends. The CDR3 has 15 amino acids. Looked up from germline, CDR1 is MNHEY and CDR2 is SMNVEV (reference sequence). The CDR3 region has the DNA TGTGCCAGCAGTATACAACAGGGAGAAAATGAAAAACTGTTTTTT. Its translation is CASSIQQGENEKLFF.

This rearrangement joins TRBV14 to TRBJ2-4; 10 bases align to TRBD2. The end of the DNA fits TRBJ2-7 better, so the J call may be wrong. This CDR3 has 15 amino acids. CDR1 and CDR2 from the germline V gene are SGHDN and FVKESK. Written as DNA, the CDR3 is TGTGCCAGCAGCCAACCTAGCGGGGGAACCTACGAGCAGTACTTC. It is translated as CASSQPSGGTYEQYF.

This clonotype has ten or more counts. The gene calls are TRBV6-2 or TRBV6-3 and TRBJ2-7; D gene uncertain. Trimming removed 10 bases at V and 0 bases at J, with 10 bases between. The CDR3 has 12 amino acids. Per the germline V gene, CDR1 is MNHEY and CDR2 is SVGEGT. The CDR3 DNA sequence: TGTGCCACCTATAGGGCCTCCTACGAGCAGTACTTC. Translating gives CATYRASYEQYF.

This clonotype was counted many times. CDR3 in amino acids: CASSVDDTYTGELFF. In DNA form, the CDR3 reads TGTGCCAGCAGCGTAGATGACACATACACCGGGGAGCTGTTTTTT. The V call is TRBV9, the J call TRBJ2-2, with D uncertain. CDR1 is SGDLS and CDR2 is YYNGEE in the germline V gene. Trimming cost V 0 bases and J 3 bases, with 9 bases left between them. The CDR3 consists of 15 residues.

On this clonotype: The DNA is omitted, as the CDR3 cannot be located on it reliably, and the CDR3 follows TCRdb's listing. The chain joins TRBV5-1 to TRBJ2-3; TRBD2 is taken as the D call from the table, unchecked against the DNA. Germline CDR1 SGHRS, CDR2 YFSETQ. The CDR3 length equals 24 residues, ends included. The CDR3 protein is CASSAGTSGNHEQFFGPGTDTQYF.

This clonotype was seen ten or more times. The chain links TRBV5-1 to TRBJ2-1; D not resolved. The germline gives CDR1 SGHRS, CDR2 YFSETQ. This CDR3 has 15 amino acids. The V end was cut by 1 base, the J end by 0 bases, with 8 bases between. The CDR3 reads CASSLTATSYNEQFF. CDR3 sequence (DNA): TGCGCCAGCAGCTTGACCGCAACCTCCTACAATGAGCAGTTCTTC.

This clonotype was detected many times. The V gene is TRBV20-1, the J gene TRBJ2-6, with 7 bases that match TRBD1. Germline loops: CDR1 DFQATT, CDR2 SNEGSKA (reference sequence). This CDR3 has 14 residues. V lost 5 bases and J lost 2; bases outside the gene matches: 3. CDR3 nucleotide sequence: TGCAGTGCTGAACAGGGGACTGGGGCCAACGTCCTGACTTTC. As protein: CSAEQGTGANVLTF.

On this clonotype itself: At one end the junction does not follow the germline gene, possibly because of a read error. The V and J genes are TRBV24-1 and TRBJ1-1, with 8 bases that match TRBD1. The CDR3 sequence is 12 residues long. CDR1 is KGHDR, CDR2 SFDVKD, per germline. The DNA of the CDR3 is TGTGCCACCAGTGGAACGACAGGGGAAGTTTTCTTT. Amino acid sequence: CATSGTTGEVFF.

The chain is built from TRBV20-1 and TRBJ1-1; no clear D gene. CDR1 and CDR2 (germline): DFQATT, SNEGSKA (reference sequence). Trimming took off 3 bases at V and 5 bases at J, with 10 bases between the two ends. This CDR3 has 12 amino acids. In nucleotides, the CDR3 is TGCAGTGCTAGTAGGGTAAAGACTGAAGCTTTCTTT. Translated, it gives CSASRVKTEAFF.

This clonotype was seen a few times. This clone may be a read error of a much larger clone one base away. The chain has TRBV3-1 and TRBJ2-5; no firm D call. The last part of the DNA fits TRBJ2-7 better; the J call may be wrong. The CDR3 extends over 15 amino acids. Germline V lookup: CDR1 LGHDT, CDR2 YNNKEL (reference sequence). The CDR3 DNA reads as TGTGCCAGCAGCCAAGAAACTGGGCATGGGGTCGAGCAGTACTTC. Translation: CASSQETGHGVEQYF.

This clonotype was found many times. This chain's CDR3 is CASSSYGGEVNEQFF. The CDR3 coding sequence is TGCGCCAGCAGCTCCTACGGGGGGGAGGTGAATGAGCAGTTCTTC. The V and J genes are TRBV5-1 and TRBJ2-1; 8 bases match TRBD2. V trimming: 3 bases; J trimming: 7 bases; junction bases outside the gene matches: 9. This CDR3 is built from 15 residues. Germline lookup yields CDR1 SGHRS and CDR2 YFSETQ.

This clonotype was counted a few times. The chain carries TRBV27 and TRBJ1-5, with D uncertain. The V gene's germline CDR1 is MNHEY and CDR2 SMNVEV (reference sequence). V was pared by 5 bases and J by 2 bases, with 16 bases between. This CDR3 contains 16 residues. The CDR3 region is CASSRLGNNGNQPQHF. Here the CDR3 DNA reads TGTGCCAGCAGTCGGTTGGGAAATAATGGCAATCAGCCCCAGCATTTT.

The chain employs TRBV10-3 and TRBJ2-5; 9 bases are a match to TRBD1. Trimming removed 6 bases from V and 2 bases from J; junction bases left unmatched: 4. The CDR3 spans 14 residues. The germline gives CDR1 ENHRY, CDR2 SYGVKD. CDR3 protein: CAISADRGQETQYF. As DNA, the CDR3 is TGTGCCATCAGCGCTGACAGGGGGCAAGAGACCCAGTACTTC.

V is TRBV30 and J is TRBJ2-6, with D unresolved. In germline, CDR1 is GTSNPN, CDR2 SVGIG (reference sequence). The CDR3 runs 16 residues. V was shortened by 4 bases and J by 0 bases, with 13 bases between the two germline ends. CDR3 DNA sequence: TGTGCCTGGACTAGAGGAACGCGCTCTGGGGCCAACGTCCTGACTTTC. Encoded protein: CAWTRGTRSGANVLTF.

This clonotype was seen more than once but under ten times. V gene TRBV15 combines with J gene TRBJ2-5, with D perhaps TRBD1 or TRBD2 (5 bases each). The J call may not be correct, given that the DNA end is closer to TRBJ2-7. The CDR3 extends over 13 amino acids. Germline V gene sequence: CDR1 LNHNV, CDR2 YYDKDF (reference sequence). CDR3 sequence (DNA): TGTGCCACCCAAGAGGGGAACGGGAACGAGCAGTACTTC. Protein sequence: CATQEGNGNEQYF.

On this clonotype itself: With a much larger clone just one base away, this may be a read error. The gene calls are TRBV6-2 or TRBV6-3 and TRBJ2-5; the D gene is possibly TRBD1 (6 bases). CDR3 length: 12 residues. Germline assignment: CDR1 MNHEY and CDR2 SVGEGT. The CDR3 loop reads CARSYSDRTQYF. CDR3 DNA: TGTGCCCGCAGTTACTCGGACAGGACCCAGTACTTC.

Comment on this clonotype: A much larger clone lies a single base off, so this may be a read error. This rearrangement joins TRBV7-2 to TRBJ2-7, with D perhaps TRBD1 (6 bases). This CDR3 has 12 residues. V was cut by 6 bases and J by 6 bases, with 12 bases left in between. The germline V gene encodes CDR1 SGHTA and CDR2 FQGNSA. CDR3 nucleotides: TGTGCCAGCAGTGGACAGAGAGGCGAGCAGTACTTC. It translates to CASSGQRGEQYF. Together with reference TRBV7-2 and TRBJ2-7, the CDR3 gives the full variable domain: GAGVSQSPSNKVTEKGKDVELRCDPISGHTALYWYRQSLGQGLEFLIYFQGNSAPDKSGLPSDRFSAERTGGSVSTLTIQRTQQEDSAVYLCASSGQRGEQYFGPGTRLTVT.

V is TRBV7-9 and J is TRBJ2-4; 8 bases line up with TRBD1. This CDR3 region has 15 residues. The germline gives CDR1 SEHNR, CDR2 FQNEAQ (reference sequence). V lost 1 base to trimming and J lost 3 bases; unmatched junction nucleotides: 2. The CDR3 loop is CASSLGTGIKNIQYF. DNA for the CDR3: TGTGCCAGCAGCTTAGGGACAGGGATCAAAAACATTCAGTACTTC.

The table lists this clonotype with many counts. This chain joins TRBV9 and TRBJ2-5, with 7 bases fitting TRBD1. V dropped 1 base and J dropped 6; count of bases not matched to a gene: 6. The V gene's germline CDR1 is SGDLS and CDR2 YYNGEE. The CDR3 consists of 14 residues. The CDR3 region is CASSVNSGGKTQYF. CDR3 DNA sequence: TGTGCCAGCAGCGTAAATTCAGGGGGAAAGACCCAGTACTTC. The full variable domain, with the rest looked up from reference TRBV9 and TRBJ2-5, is DSGVTQTPKHLITATGQRVTLRCSPRSGDLSVYWYQQSLDQGLQFLIQYYNGEERAKGNILERFSAQQFPDLHSELNLSSLELGDSALYFCASSVNSGGKTQYFGPGTRLLVL.

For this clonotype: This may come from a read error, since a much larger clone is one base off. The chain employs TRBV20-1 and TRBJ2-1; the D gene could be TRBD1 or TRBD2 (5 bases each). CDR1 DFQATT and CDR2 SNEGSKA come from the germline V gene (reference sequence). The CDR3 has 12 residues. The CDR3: CRAWDRYNEQFF. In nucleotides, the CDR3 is TGCAGGGCTTGGGACCGGTACAATGAGCAGTTCTTC.

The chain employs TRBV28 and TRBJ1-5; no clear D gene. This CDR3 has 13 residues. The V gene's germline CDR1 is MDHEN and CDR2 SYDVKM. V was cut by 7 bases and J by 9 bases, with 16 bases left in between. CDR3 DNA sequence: TGTGCCAGCACGGACTCCCCTTTAGGGCCCCAGCATTTT. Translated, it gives CASTDSPLGPQHF.